This T cell receptor beta chain was profiled in a study of shared clonotypes between healthy human individuals. Across the study: The study enrolled two women and three men aged 18 to 49. Notes on the study in general: Generally, naive subsets (rather than memory subsets) showed larger estimated richness. The authors sampled blood alone, and tissue repertoires likely differ.

Comments on this clone: As yet, its antigen is unknown.

Trimming took 5 bases from V and 1 from J, leaving 8 bases between them. The germline V gene has CDR1 KGHSH and CDR2 LQKENI. This CDR3 has 13 residues. Libraries were prepared by immunoSEQ multiplex PCR; TCRdb keeps only in-frame clonotypes and omits some of them. The table records just over 2,000,000 clones, approximately 95% of them present only once. This TCR was sampled from a man aged 18 to 35 in good health. The J gene is TRBJ1-1, the V gene TRBV18; D is ambiguous. The sequenced sample was naive CD4+ T cells sorted from blood. The subset is: CD45RA+ positively selected. The CDR3 loop is CASSFQENTEAFF. The CDR3 DNA follows: TGTGCCAGCTCATTTCAGGAGAACACTGAAGCTTTCTTT.